This T cell receptor beta chain was captured by sequencing in a study of shared clonotypes between healthy human individuals. Study-wide results and caveats: Shared across several donors were roughly 5.3% of the naive CD4 clonotypes.

Here immunoSEQ multiplex PCR was the method, and the copy in TCRdb shows in-frame clones only, minus some. The repertoire holds about 1.1 million clones, with 77% as singletons. This clone was counted between two and nine times. Its matching antigen is unknown. With 1 base removed from V and 1 base from J, the gap between germline ends came to 11 bases. Germline V gene lookup returns CDR1 LNHDA and CDR2 SQIVND (reference sequence). This CDR3 comprises 16 residues. The gene calls are TRBV19 and TRBJ1-3; D possibly corresponds to TRBD1 (5 bases). The receptor was isolated from a man aged 18-30 years in good health. Some clones in this sample may be carry-over from other donors' samples. The sequenced sample consisted of memory CD4+ T cells from PBMCs. Subset reported: CD45RA-negative fraction. The CDR3 DNA follows: TGTGCCAGTAGTATAGGGAACAGGCTTTCTGGAAACACCATATATTTT. Its translation: CASSIGNRLSGNTIYF.